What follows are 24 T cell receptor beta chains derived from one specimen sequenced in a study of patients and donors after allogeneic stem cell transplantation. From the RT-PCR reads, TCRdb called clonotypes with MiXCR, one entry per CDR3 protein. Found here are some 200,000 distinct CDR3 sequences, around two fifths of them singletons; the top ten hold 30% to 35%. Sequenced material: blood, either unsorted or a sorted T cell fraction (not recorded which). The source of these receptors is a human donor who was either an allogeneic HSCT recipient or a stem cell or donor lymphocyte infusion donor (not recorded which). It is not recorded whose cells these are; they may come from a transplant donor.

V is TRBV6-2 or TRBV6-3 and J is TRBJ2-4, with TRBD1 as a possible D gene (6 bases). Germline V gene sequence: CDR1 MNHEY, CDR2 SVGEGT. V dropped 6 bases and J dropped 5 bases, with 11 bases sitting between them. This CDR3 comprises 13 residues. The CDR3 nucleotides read TGTGCCAGCAGCCCGGGACAACAAAACATTCAGTACTTC. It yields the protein CASSPGQQNIQYF.

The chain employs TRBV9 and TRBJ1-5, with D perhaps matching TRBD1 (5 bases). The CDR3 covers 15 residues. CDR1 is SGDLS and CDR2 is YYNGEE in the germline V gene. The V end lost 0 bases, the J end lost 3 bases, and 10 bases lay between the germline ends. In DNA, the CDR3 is TGTGCCAGCAGCGTAGGAGACAGTGACAATCAGCCCCAGCATTTT. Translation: CASSVGDSDNQPQHF.

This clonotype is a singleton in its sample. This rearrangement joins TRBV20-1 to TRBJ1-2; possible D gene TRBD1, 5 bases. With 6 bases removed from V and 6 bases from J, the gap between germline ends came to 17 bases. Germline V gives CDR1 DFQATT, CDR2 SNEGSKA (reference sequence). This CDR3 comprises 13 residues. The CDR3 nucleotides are TGCAGTGCCGCAGGGTATATTAGGGATGGCTACACCTTC. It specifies CSAAGYIRDGYTF.

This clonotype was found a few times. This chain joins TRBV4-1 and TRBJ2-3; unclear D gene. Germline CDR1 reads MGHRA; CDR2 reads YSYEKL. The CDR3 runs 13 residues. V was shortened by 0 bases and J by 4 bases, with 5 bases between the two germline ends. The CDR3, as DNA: TGCGCCAGCAGCCAAGAAGGGCCAGATACGCAGTATTTT. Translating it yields CASSQEGPDTQYF.

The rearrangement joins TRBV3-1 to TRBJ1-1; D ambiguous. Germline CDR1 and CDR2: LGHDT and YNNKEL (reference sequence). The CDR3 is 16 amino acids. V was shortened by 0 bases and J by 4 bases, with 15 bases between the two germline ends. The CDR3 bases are TGTGCCAGCAGCCAAGATAGGAGGAGCAGCAGCACTGAAGCTTTCTTT. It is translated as CASSQDRRSSSTEAFF.

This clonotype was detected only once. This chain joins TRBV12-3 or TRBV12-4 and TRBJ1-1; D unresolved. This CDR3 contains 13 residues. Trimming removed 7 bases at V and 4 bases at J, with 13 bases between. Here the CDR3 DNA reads TGTGCCAGCACCCGAATCTCGGGCACTGAAGCTTTCTTT. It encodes CASTRISGTEAFF.

The CDR3 bases are TGTGCCAGCAGCCAAGCGACTGTCTTAGACTACGAGCAGTACTTC. It encodes CASSQATVLDYEQYF. The rearrangement joins TRBV28 to TRBJ2-7; D is undetermined. Trimming took 6 bases from V and 3 from J, leaving 18 bases between them. The germline V gene encodes CDR1 MDHEN and CDR2 SYDVKM. This CDR3 contains 15 residues.

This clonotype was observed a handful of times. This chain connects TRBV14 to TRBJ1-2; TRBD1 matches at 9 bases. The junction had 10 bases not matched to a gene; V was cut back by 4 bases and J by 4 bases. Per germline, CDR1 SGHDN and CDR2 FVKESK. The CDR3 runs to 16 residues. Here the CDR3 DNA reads TGTGCCAGCAGCCCTAAAACAGGGGGCGGAACCTATGGCTACACCTTC. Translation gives CASSPKTGGGTYGYTF. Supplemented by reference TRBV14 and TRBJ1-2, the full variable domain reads EAGVTQFPSHSVIEKGQTVTLRCDPISGHDNLYWYRRVMGKEIKFLLHFVKESKQDESGMPNNRFLAERTGGTYSTLKVQPAELEDSGVYFCASSPKTGGGTYGYTFGSGTRLTVV.

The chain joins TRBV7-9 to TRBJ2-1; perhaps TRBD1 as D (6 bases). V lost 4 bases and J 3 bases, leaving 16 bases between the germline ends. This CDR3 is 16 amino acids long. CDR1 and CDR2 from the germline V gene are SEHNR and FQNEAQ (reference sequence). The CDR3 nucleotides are TGTGCCAGCAGCTCAACCGGAAGGGGGATCTACAATGAGCAGTTCTTC. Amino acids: CASSSTGRGIYNEQFF.

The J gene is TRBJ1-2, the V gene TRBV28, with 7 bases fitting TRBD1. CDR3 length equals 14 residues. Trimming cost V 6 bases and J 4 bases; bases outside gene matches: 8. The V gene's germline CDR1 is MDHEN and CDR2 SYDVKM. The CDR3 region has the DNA TGTGCCAGCAGCCCGCCGGGACAGAGCTATGGCTACACCTTC. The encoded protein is CASSPPGQSYGYTF.

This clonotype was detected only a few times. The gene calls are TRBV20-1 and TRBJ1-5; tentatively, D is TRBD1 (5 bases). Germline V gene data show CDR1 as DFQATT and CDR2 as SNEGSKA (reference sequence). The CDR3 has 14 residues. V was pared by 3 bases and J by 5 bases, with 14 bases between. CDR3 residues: CSASPGVPDQPQHF. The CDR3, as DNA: TGCAGTGCTAGCCCGGGGGTACCAGATCAGCCCCAGCATTTT.

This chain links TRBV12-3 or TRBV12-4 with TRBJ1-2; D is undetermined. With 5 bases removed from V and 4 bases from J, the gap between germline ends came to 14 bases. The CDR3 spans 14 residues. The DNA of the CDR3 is TGTGCCAGCAGTCTGACAAAATCCGGCTATGGCTACACCTTC. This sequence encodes CASSLTKSGYGYTF.

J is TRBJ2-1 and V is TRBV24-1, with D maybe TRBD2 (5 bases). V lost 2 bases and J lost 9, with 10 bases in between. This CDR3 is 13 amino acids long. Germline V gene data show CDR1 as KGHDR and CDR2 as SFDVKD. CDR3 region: CATSDSPGSEQFF. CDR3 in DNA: TGTGCCACCAGTGATTCCCCGGGGAGTGAGCAGTTCTTC.

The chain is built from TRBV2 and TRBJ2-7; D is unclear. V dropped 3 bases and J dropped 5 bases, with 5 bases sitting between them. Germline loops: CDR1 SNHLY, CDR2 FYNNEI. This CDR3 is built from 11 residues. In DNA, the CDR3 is TGTGCCAGCAGTGATGTCCACGAGCAGTACTTC. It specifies CASSDVHEQYF.

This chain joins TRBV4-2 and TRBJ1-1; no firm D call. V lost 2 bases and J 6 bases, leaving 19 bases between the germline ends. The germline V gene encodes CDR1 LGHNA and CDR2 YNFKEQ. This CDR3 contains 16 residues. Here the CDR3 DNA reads TGTGCCAGCAGCCAAACAGACTGGTTTACCGGCTCTGAAGCTTTCTTT. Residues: CASSQTDWFTGSEAFF.

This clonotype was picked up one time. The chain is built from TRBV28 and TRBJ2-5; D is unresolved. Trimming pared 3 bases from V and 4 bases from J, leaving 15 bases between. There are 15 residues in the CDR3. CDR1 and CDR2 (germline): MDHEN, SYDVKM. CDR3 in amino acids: CASSLLSDRRETQYF. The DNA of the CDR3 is TGTGCCAGCAGTTTGTTGAGTGATAGGCGAGAGACCCAGTACTTC.

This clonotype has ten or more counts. The CDR3 is CSVAHSQETQYF. CDR3 DNA sequence: TGCAGCGTTGCGCACAGCCAAGAGACCCAGTACTTC. The genes are TRBV29-1 and TRBJ2-5, with D unresolved. The ends were cut back, 4 bases at V and 1 base at J, with 7 bases in the middle. This CDR3 contains 12 residues. Germline lookup yields CDR1 SQVTM and CDR2 ANQGSEA.

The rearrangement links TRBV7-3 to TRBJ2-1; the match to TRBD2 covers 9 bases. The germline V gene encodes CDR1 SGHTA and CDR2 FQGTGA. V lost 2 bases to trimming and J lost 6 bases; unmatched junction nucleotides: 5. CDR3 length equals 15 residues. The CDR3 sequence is CASSLLAGMPNEQFF. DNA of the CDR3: TGTGCCAGCAGCTTACTAGCGGGAATGCCCAATGAGCAGTTCTTC.

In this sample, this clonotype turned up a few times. CDR3 residues: CASSRTNEAFF. Written as DNA, the CDR3 is TGTGCCAGCAGTCGGACAAATGAAGCTTTCTTT. The chain couples TRBV12-3 or TRBV12-4 to TRBJ1-1; tentative D call: TRBD1 (5 bases). The CDR3 loop spans 11 amino acids. Trimming took 5 bases from V and 7 from J, leaving 8 bases between them.

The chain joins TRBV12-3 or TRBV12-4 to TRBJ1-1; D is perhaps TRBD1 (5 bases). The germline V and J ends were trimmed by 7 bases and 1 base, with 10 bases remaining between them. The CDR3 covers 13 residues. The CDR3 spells CASIIQENTEAFF. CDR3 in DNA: TGTGCCAGCATTATACAGGAGAACACTGAAGCTTTCTTT.

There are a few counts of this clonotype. CDR3 region: CASSLGTGRETQYF. The CDR3 DNA reads TGTGCCAGCAGCTTGGGAACAGGGCGGGAGACCCAGTACTTC. The chain couples TRBV5-8 to TRBJ2-5; weak D call: TRBD1 (6 bases). Trimming took 0 bases from V and 5 from J, leaving 11 bases between them. Germline V CDR1 and CDR2: SGHTS, YDEGEE. This CDR3 is 14 amino acids long.

CDR3 sequence reads: CASSYSGRDYGFGYTF. The CDR3 nucleotides read TGTGCCAGCAGTTACTCTGGCCGAGATTATGGTTTTGGCTACACCTTC. The rearrangement links TRBV6-5 to TRBJ1-2; no reliable D call. Germline V lookup: CDR1 MNHEY, CDR2 SVGAGI. The CDR3 contains 16 residues. The V gene lost 0 bases and the J gene lost 7 bases, with 18 bases spanning the gap.

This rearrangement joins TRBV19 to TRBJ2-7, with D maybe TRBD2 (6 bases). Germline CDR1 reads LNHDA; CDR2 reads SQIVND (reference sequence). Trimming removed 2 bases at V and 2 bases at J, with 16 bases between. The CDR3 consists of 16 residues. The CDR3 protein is CASSISGERPTYEQYF. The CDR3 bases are TGTGCCAGTAGTATATCGGGAGAGCGACCAACCTACGAGCAGTACTTC.

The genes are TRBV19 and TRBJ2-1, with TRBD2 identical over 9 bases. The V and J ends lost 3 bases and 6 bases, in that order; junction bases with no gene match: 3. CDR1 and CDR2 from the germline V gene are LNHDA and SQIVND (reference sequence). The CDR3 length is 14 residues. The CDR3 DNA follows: TGTGCCAGTAGTATTGCGGGAGGGACCAATGAGCAGTTCTTC. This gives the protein CASSIAGGTNEQFF. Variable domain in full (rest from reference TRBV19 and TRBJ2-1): DGGITQSPKYLFRKEGQNVTLSCEQNLNHDAMYWYRQDPGQGLRLIYYSQIVNDFQKGDIAEGYSVSREKKESFPLTVTSAQKNPTAFYLCASSIAGGTNEQFFGPGTRLTVL.